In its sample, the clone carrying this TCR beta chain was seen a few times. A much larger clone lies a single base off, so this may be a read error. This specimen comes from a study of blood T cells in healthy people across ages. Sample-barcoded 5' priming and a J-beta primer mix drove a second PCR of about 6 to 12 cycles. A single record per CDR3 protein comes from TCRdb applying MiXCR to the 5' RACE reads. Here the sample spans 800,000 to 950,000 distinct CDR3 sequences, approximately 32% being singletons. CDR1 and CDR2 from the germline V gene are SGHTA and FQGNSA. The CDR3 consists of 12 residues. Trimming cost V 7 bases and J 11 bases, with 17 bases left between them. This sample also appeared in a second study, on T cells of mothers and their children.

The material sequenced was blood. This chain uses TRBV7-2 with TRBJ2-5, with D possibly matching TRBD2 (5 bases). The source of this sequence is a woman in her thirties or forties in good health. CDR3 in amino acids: CASTSTPNEQYF. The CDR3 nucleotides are TGTGCCAGCACTAGCACTCCCAATGAGCAGTACTTC.